This TCR beta chain came from a study of OX40 agonist ivuxolimab in advanced cancers. In terms of the full investigation: Ivuxolimab, which targeted the costimulatory receptor OX40 (CD134), was an agonistic, fully human IgG2 monoclonal antibody. Intravenous ivuxolimab was administered to patients every 2 weeks at six dose levels: 0.01, 0.1, 0.3, 1.5, 3 and 10 mg/kg. Of the roughly 51 dose-escalation patients, hepatocellular carcinoma was present in about 20, melanoma in some 15, renal cell carcinoma in 9 and head and neck cancer in 9. The dose-escalation cohort was around 84% male with a mean age of about 65 years, ranging from roughly 20 to 85. Prior anti-PD-1, anti-PD-L1 or anti-CTLA-4 therapy was permitted, and checkpoint inhibitors had been received by around 40% of dose-escalation patients. Partial responses were achieved by three dose-escalation patients, of whom one had hepatocellular carcinoma and two had cutaneous melanoma. The point of sequencing TCRbeta in the periphery was to test whether ivuxolimab changed TCR sequence diversity and drove clonal T-cell expansion. The monotherapy dose-escalation portion (N ≈ 52 patients) of the phase I ivuxolimab trial is reported in the paper.

Trimming removed 7 bases from V and 7 bases from J, leaving 11 bases between the germline ends. CDR1 is given as SQVTM and CDR2 as ANQGSEA, both from the germline V gene. The CDR3 spans 12 residues, from the cysteine through the phenylalanine. CDR3 DNA is the only sequence kept; it has 36 bases, read in frame from the first base. With respect to this clone: There is no known antigen for this receptor. Qualities for individual bases were not recorded, and no much larger clone is one base off.

Results and caveats for the whole study, not just this receptor: Antigen specificity was not determined for the clonally expanded peripheral T cells. At doses from 0.1 to 3.0 mg/kg, clonal expansion was seen in both CD4+ and CD8+ blood T cells between baseline and week 6. Low levels of normalized T-cell clonal expansion were also shown by some nonresponding patients. Partial responders in the 0.1-3.0 mg/kg groups had among the lowest normalized peripheral clonal expansion, especially among CD8+ T cells. After ivuxolimab, expanded clones were on average more numerous among CD8+ T cells than among CD4+ T cells.

Patients with autoimmune disease history or receiving systemic immunosuppression were excluded from the trial. Peripheral blood for TCR sequencing was drawn from every dose cohort at baseline, at cycle 4 day 1 and at cycle 7 day 1. The samples were drawn from a first-in-human, open-label, multicenter phase I dose-escalation trial of ivuxolimab. Adults with locally advanced or metastatic head and neck squamous cell, hepatocellular, melanoma or renal cell carcinoma were enrolled in the trial. Before TCR sequencing, CD4+ T cells and CD8+ T cells from peripheral blood were sorted into separate populations. Genomic DNA was isolated from the sorted cells so that the TCRbeta CDR3 region could be sequenced. TCRbeta CDR3 regions were sequenced using the immunoSEQ Assay. TCRdb carries this immuneACCESS record with in-frame sequences only. Its versions omit some clonotypes, under half of them owing to an unresolved V gene in the studies checked, with the rest unexplained. The sample records about 88,000 clones, about 85% of which are singletons. The biggest ten clones account for about 0.22% of the sample.

Material: CD4+ or CD8+ T cells sorted from blood, obtained in a trial of the OX40 agonist ivuxolimab. This receptor was obtained from an adult with an advanced solid tumor such as melanoma, head and neck, liver or kidney cancer. The chain is assembled from TRBV29-1 and TRBJ1-6, with a tentative D gene TRBD1 over 5 matching bases. Here is the DNA: TGCAGCGCCCGGGACGGGAATTCACCCCTCCACTTT. It specifies CSARDGNSPLHF.